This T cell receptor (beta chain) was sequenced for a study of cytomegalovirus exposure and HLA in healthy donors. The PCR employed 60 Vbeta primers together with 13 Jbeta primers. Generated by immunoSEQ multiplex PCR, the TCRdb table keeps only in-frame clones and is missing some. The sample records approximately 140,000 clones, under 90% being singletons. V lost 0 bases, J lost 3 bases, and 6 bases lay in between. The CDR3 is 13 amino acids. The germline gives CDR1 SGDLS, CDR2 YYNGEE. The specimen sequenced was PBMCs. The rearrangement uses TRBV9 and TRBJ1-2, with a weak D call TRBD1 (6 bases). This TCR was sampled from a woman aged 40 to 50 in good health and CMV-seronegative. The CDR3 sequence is CASSVGTDYGYTF. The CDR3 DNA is TGTGCCAGCAGCGTAGGGACAGACTATGGCTACACCTTC. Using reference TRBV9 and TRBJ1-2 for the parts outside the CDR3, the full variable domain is DSGVTQTPKHLITATGQRVTLRCSPRSGDLSVYWYQQSLDQGLQFLIQYYNGEERAKGNILERFSAQQFPDLHSELNLSSLELGDSALYFCASSVGTDYGYTFGSGTRLTVV.